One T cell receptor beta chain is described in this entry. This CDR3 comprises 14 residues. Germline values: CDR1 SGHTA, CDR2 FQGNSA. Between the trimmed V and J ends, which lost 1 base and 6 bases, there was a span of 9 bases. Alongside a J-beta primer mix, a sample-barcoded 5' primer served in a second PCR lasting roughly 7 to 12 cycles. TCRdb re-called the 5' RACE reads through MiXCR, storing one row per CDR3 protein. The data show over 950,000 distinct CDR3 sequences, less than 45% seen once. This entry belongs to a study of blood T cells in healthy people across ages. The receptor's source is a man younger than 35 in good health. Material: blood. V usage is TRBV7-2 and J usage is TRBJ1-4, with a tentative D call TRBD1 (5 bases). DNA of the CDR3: TGTGCCAGCAGCTTAGTAGGGACTGATGAAAAACTGTTTTTT. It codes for CASSLVGTDEKLFF.